This T cell receptor (beta chain) was documented in a study of cytomegalovirus exposure and HLA in healthy donors. Study-level findings and limits: With later analysis, a missense DCLRE1C variant became linked to TCR beta V- and J-gene trimming. Highly shared variants forming one cluster were likely a sequencing artifact.

Germline CDR1 is MNHEY and CDR2 is SMNVEV (reference sequence). V was pared by 4 bases and J by 7 bases, with 23 bases of the junction left unmatched. The CDR3 runs 20 residues. PCR employed 60 Vbeta and 13 Jbeta primers. The table came from immunoSEQ multiplex PCR; TCRdb's copy has only in-frame clones and leaves some out. The repertoire holds around 200,000 clones, with roughly 82% as singletons. For this clone: Its antigen is unknown.

This clonotype was obtained from a girl aged 2 to 10 in good health and CMV-seropositive. The chain recombines TRBV27 with TRBJ1-4; 8 bases agree with TRBD1. The specimen sequenced was PBMCs. The DNA for the CDR3 is TGTGCCAGCAGTTCACTGCCTTTCTCCGGACAGGGTGATAGACTTGAAAAACTGTTTTTT. Amino acids: CASSSLPFSGQGDRLEKLFF.